These 7 T cell receptor beta chains originate from one sample sequenced in a study of shared clonotypes between healthy human individuals. Only CD45RO-negative cells positively selected for CCR7 counted as naive CD8 cells, so terminally differentiated effector memory CD45RA+ cells were excluded. The protocol was immunoSEQ multiplex PCR, while the TCRdb copy is restricted to in-frame clones and leaves out a portion. The data hold about 2 million clones, with roughly 94% observed a single time. The sequencing input was naive CD8+ T cells sorted from blood. All receptors come from a man in his late teens or twenties in good health.

The V gene is TRBV7-9, the J gene TRBJ1-6; D may be TRBD1 (5 bases). This CDR3 spans 13 amino acids. Per germline, CDR1 SEHNR and CDR2 FQNEAQ (reference sequence). The germline V and J ends were trimmed by 5 bases and 7 bases, with 9 bases remaining between them. The DNA for the CDR3 is TGTGCCAGCAGCCCCCGGGACAATTCACCCCTCCACTTT. Amino acid sequence: CASSPRDNSPLHF. Filled out from reference TRBV7-9 and TRBJ1-6, the complete variable domain reads DTGVSQNPRHKITKRGQNVTFRCDPISEHNRLYWYRQTLGQGPEFLTYFQNEAQLEKSRLLSDRFSAERPKGSFSTLEIQRTEQGDSAMYLCASSPRDNSPLHFGNGTRLTVT.

This clone was seen a single time. The chain carries TRBV4-3 and TRBJ2-1; D gene uncertain. Germline lookup yields CDR1 LGHNA and CDR2 YSLEER. The CDR3 runs to 14 residues. V was trimmed by 0 bases and J by 5 bases, leaving 8 bases between them. This chain's CDR3 is CASSQEFSNNEQFF. As DNA, the CDR3 is TGCGCCAGCAGCCAAGAATTTTCGAACAATGAGCAGTTCTTC.

The chain recombines TRBV27 with TRBJ1-6; D call uncertain. The V and J ends lost 7 bases and 7 bases respectively, with 8 bases between them. The CDR3 runs 12 residues. CDR1 and CDR2 (germline): MNHEY, SMNVEV (reference sequence). CDR3 in amino acids: CASKIQNSPLHF. In DNA form, the CDR3 reads TGTGCCAGCAAAATACAGAATTCACCCCTCCACTTT.

This clone was seen only once. This chain links TRBV6-5 with TRBJ1-4, with D tentatively TRBD1 (5 bases). Germline-derived CDR1 and CDR2 are MNHEY and SVGAGI. CDR3 length equals 16 residues. The V gene lost 3 bases and the J gene lost 8 bases, with 19 bases spanning the gap. The CDR3 reads CASSYSTGPRVEKLFF. For the CDR3, the DNA is TGTGCCAGCAGTTATTCTACAGGCCCGAGGGTGGAAAAACTGTTTTTT.

V is TRBV29-1 and J is TRBJ2-7; TRBD1 aligns across 9 bases. The ends lost 7 bases at V and 2 bases at J; junction bases unmatched: 6. The CDR3 consists of 13 residues. From germline, CDR1 is SQVTM and CDR2 ANQGSEA. For the CDR3, the DNA is TGCAGCGCCAGGACAGGGGTGCCCTACGAGCAGTACTTC. Translation gives CSARTGVPYEQYF.

The V call is TRBV5-4, the J call TRBJ2-7; tentatively, D is TRBD1 (6 bases). Germline CDR1 SGHNT, CDR2 YYREEE (reference sequence). V was pared by 3 bases and J by 4 bases, with 14 bases between. The CDR3 loop spans 14 amino acids. CDR3 bases: TGTGCCAGCAGCTCTCACAGGGAGAGTTACGAGCAGTACTTC. Translated: CASSSHRESYEQYF.

This chain links TRBV15 with TRBJ2-2, with D perhaps matching TRBD1 (5 bases). This CDR3 has 16 residues. V lost 4 bases and J 2 bases, leaving 14 bases between the germline ends. Per germline, CDR1 LNHNV and CDR2 YYDKDF (reference sequence). CDR3 sequence reads: CATSNRQTSNTGELFF. For the CDR3, the DNA is TGTGCCACCAGCAATCGACAGACCTCCAACACCGGGGAGCTGTTTTTT.